The 20 T cell receptor beta chains given below trace back to one sample, sequenced in a study of T cells in Graves' hyperthyroidism and ophthalmopathy. RNA transcripts were the template for amplifying TCR beta CDR3 regions. The HTBI set primed first-round TCR CDR3 RT-PCR. Each CDR3 protein is one row after TCRdb ran MiXCR on the multiplex PCR reads. The sample includes approximately 220,000 distinct CDR3 sequences, around 16% of them seen just once. The sequenced material came from blood. These receptors came from a man in his forties or fifties with Graves' hyperthyroidism.

In its sample, this clonotype was seen many times. The chain joins TRBV20-1 to TRBJ2-3, with D possibly being TRBD2 (6 bases). Germline loops: CDR1 DFQATT, CDR2 SNEGSKA (reference sequence). The CDR3 length is 14 residues. The CDR3 sequence is CSQSRGKNTDTQYF. In nucleotides, the CDR3 is TGCAGCCAATCCCGGGGGAAAAACACAGATACGCAGTATTTT.

This chain connects TRBV5-4 to TRBJ2-7, with 10 bases lining up with TRBD1. This CDR3 is 15 amino acids long. The V and J ends lost 4 bases and 4 bases, in that order; junction bases with no gene match: 8. CDR1 and CDR2 from the germline V gene are SGHNT and YYREEE (reference sequence). This CDR3 is CASSTRDRGFYEQYF. CDR3 nucleotides: TGTGCCAGCAGCACCCGGGACAGGGGTTTTTACGAGCAGTACTTC.

The table lists this clonotype with many counts. Here the CDR3 DNA reads TGTGCCAGCAGTCCCGGGACAGGGGGATACTCCTACGAGCAGTACTTC. Protein: CASSPGTGGYSYEQYF. The gene calls are TRBV28 and TRBJ2-7; the match to TRBD1 covers 11 bases. V was pared by 5 bases and J by 0 bases, with 6 bases of the junction left unmatched. CDR1 is MDHEN, CDR2 SYDVKM, per germline. CDR3 length equals 16 residues.

This clonotype occurred many times. The V gene is TRBV9, the J gene TRBJ1-6, with D uncertain. CDR1 and CDR2 (germline): SGDLS, YYNGEE. The CDR3 totals 16 residues. The germline V and J ends were trimmed by 6 bases and 1 base, with 14 bases remaining between them. The CDR3 here is CASTTGMGSYNSPLHF. CDR3 in DNA: TGTGCCAGCACGACGGGGATGGGATCCTATAATTCACCCCTCCACTTT.

The chain employs TRBV9 and TRBJ2-1, with 12 bases lining up with TRBD2. J lost 4 bases, V lost 0 bases, and 2 bases had no gene match. The CDR3 extends over 16 amino acids. Germline V lookup: CDR1 SGDLS, CDR2 YYNGEE. Here the CDR3 DNA reads TGTGCCAGCAGCGTAGGGACTAGCGGGGTATACAATGAGCAGTTCTTC. Translating it yields CASSVGTSGVYNEQFF. Looking up the rest from reference TRBV9 and TRBJ2-1 gives the full variable domain: DSGVTQTPKHLITATGQRVTLRCSPRSGDLSVYWYQQSLDQGLQFLIQYYNGEERAKGNILERFSAQQFPDLHSELNLSSLELGDSALYFCASSVGTSGVYNEQFFGPGTRLTVL.

The chain combines TRBV30 with TRBJ1-1; TRBD1 is a possible D gene (6 bases). Germline V gene lookup returns CDR1 GTSNPN and CDR2 SVGIG (reference sequence). The V and J ends lost 4 bases and 2 bases respectively, with 11 bases between them. The CDR3 covers 13 residues. The CDR3 DNA is TGTGCCTGGACGCAGGGGCTAAACACTGAAGCTTTCTTT. Its translation: CAWTQGLNTEAFF.

As concerns this clonotype: A read error is possible here, since a much larger clone lies one base away. The chain has TRBV20-1 and TRBJ1-2; D is ambiguous. CDR1 is DFQATT, CDR2 SNEGSKA, per germline (reference sequence). The CDR3 contains 14 residues. V was trimmed by 3 bases and J by 0 bases, leaving 11 bases between them. Here the CDR3 reads CSASRSVANYGYTF. In DNA, the CDR3 is TGCAGTGCTAGTAGGTCAGTGGCTAACTATGGCTACACCTTC.

This clonotype was counted many times. The chain combines TRBV2 with TRBJ1-6, with TRBD1 as a possible D gene (6 bases). CDR3 length: 12 residues. Trimming removed 6 bases at V and 17 bases at J, with 17 bases between. The germline gives CDR1 SNHLY, CDR2 FYNNEI. The DNA for the CDR3 is TGTGCCAGCAGACCCGGGGGCGCTGGGTTCCACTTT. Amino acids: CASRPGGAGFHF.

This clonotype has a count of ten or more. V and J are TRBV28 and TRBJ2-3, with TRBD2 as a possible D gene (5 bases). The V gene's germline CDR1 is MDHEN and CDR2 SYDVKM. This CDR3 is built from 14 residues. V was shortened by 7 bases and J by 0 bases, with 11 bases between the two germline ends. CDR3 loop: CASTGMGSTDTQYF. The CDR3 coding sequence is TGTGCCAGCACCGGGATGGGTAGCACAGATACGCAGTATTTT.

J is TRBJ1-4 and V is TRBV20-1; D uncertain. V was pared by 3 bases and J by 0 bases, with 8 bases between. Germline-derived CDR1 and CDR2 are DFQATT and SNEGSKA (reference sequence). The CDR3 length is 14 residues. The CDR3 sequence is CSARREATNEKLFF. DNA of the CDR3: TGCAGTGCTAGGAGGGAAGCAACTAATGAAAAACTGTTTTTT.

This clonotype was counted ten times or more. This chain joins TRBV7-2 and TRBJ1-2, with 11 bases matching TRBD1. Germline V gives CDR1 SGHTA, CDR2 FQGNSA. V was pared by 2 bases and J by 5 bases, with 4 bases of the junction left unmatched. The CDR3 spans 15 residues. The CDR3 here is CASSLRTGGEYGYTF. CDR3 coding DNA: TGTGCCAGCAGCTTACGGACAGGGGGCGAATATGGCTACACCTTC.

This clonotype was detected ten times or more. The chain carries TRBV20-1 and TRBJ2-1; D perhaps matches TRBD1 (6 bases). V was clipped by 6 bases and J by 5 bases, with 17 bases between them. This CDR3 comprises 14 residues. The V gene's germline CDR1 is DFQATT and CDR2 SNEGSKA (reference sequence). The CDR3 DNA sequence: TGCAGTGCGCCGACCGACAGGCCGAACAATGAGCAGTTCTTC. Translation: CSAPTDRPNNEQFF.

This clonotype came up many times. The V call is TRBV7-9, the J call TRBJ2-3, with TRBD2 identical over 15 bases. Germline CDR1 is SEHNR and CDR2 is FQNEAQ (reference sequence). This CDR3 has 18 residues. The junction had 11 bases not matched to a gene; V was cut back by 4 bases and J by 6 bases. CDR3 nucleotide sequence: TGTGCCAGCAGCTCTCCGGGACTAGCGGGGGGCCCTACTGATACGCAGTATTTT. Translated: CASSSPGLAGGPTDTQYF.

This clonotype was counted at least ten times. The chain links TRBV7-9 to TRBJ2-3; a possible D gene is TRBD2 (5 bases). The germline V and J ends were trimmed by 4 bases and 6 bases, with 17 bases remaining between them. Germline values: CDR1 SEHNR, CDR2 FQNEAQ (reference sequence). CDR3 length: 15 amino acids. As DNA, the CDR3 is TGTGCCAGCAGCTCCGGGATGGGCGAATGGGATACGCAGTATTTT. It yields the protein CASSSGMGEWDTQYF.

In its sample, this clonotype was seen many times. The chain joins TRBV29-1 to TRBJ2-6, with D unresolved. V gave up 6 bases and J gave up 2 bases, with 11 bases separating them. The germline V gene has CDR1 SQVTM and CDR2 ANQGSEA. CDR3 length: 14 residues. The CDR3 region is CSVPGAPGANVLTF. The CDR3 DNA follows: TGCAGCGTGCCTGGCGCTCCTGGGGCCAACGTCCTGACTTTC.

The rearrangement links TRBV19 to TRBJ1-2; possibly TRBD1 for D (5 bases). The V gene lost 7 bases and the J gene lost 3 bases, with 21 bases spanning the gap. In germline, CDR1 is LNHDA, CDR2 SQIVND (reference sequence). The CDR3 loop spans 16 amino acids. The CDR3 DNA is TGTGCCAGTATAGAAGTGGGGACGGTAGACGACTATGGCTACACCTTC. This codes for CASIEVGTVDDYGYTF. Variable domain in full (rest from reference TRBV19 and TRBJ1-2): DGGITQSPKYLFRKEGQNVTLSCEQNLNHDAMYWYRQDPGQGLRLIYYSQIVNDFQKGDIAEGYSVSREKKESFPLTVTSAQKNPTAFYLCASIEVGTVDDYGYTFGSGTRLTVV.

At least ten counts were recorded for this clonotype. The chain links TRBV6-2 or TRBV6-3 to TRBJ2-1; 11 nucleotides align to TRBD2. The trim removed 0 bases at V and 7 bases at J, leaving 11 bases unmatched. Germline V CDR1 and CDR2: MNHEY, SVGEGT. The CDR3 runs 18 residues. CDR3 sequence: CASSYSTGLAGGWNEQFF. The DNA of the CDR3 is TGTGCCAGCAGTTACTCGACGGGTCTAGCGGGGGGTTGGAATGAGCAGTTCTTC.

This clonotype appeared many times. The rearrangement links TRBV5-1 to TRBJ1-6; D call uncertain. With 3 bases removed from V and 0 bases from J, the gap between germline ends came to 16 bases. CDR3 size: 18 residues. The germline gives CDR1 SGHRS, CDR2 YFSETQ. This chain's CDR3 is CASSYRTSLSSYNSPLHF. CDR3 in DNA: TGCGCCAGCAGCTACCGGACCAGTCTGAGCTCCTATAATTCACCCCTCCACTTT.

This clonotype appeared a few times. Given a much more abundant clone one base away, this may be a read error. CDR3: CASSSGTVYNEQFF. The DNA of the CDR3 is TGTGCCAGCAGCTCAGGTACAGTGTACAATGAGCAGTTCTTC. The chain carries TRBV11-2 and TRBJ2-1; unclear D gene. The CDR3 has 14 amino acids. Trimming shortened V by 4 bases and J by 4 bases, and 11 bases separated the two germline ends. Looked up from germline, CDR1 is SGHAT and CDR2 is FQNNGV.

This clonotype was counted ten times or more. V usage is TRBV29-1 and J usage is TRBJ2-7, with D perhaps TRBD1 (5 bases). The germline CDR1 and CDR2 sequences are SQVTM and ANQGSEA. Trimming cost V 5 bases and J 2 bases, with 13 bases left between them. This CDR3 contains 13 residues. The CDR3 sequence is CSVFSDRPYEQYF. The DNA of the CDR3 is TGCAGCGTTTTTTCCGACAGACCCTACGAGCAGTACTTC.